A single sample is the source of the 16 T cell receptor beta chains below, sequenced in a study of blood T cell repertoires in COVID-19. TCRdb's table, derived via immunoSEQ multiplex PCR, lists solely in-frame clones and lacks some. The sample lists 450,000 or so clones, over 85% seen once, with 0.75% to 0.85% in the top ten. Sequenced: peripheral blood. Receptors originate from a man between 18 and 29 years old with COVID-19, enrolled during active disease.

The rearrangement joins TRBV30 to TRBJ2-7; 8 bases agree with TRBD2. V dropped 3 bases and J dropped 6; count of bases not matched to a gene: 7. Germline loops: CDR1 GTSNPN, CDR2 SVGIG (reference sequence). The CDR3 runs to 13 residues. For the CDR3, the DNA is TGTGCCTGGAGACCGGGACTAGTCCCCGAGCAGTACTTC. The encoded protein is CAWRPGLVPEQYF.

V usage is TRBV6-4 and J usage is TRBJ2-5; 7 bases are shared with TRBD1. The CDR3 contains 13 residues. V lost 6 bases, J lost 3 bases, and 4 bases stayed unmatched. The germline V gene has CDR1 MRHNA and CDR2 SNTAGT. CDR3 in amino acids: CASRRGPKETQYF. DNA for the CDR3: TGTGCCAGCAGAAGGGGGCCCAAAGAGACCCAGTACTTC.

CDR3 region: CASSKRGTNTGELFF. Here the CDR3 DNA reads TGTGCCAGCAGTAAGCGGGGAACGAACACCGGGGAGCTGTTTTTT. The chain combines TRBV2 with TRBJ2-2; 7 bases line up with TRBD2. This CDR3 has 15 amino acids. After removal of 5 bases from V and 0 bases from J, the junction contained 3 bases not matched to a gene. CDR1 is SNHLY, CDR2 FYNNEI, per germline.

The chain is built from TRBV11-2 and TRBJ2-2; D remains ambiguous. V gave up 2 bases and J gave up 6 bases, with 4 bases separating them. The CDR3 runs 12 residues. The germline V gene encodes CDR1 SGHAT and CDR2 FQNNGV. The CDR3 spells CASSLLSGELFF. The CDR3 DNA sequence: TGTGCCAGCAGCTTACTATCCGGGGAGCTGTTTTTT.

J is TRBJ2-6 and V is TRBV7-9, with unresolved D. The CDR3 length is 15 residues. V shed 6 bases and J shed 0 bases, with 9 bases lying between them. Germline assignment: CDR1 SEHNR and CDR2 FQNEAQ (reference sequence). CDR3 region: CASSSTLSGANVLTF. CDR3 DNA sequence: TGTGCCAGCAGTTCCACTCTCTCTGGGGCCAACGTCCTGACTTTC.

The V gene is TRBV28, the J gene TRBJ2-7; a possible D gene is TRBD1 (6 bases). This CDR3 has 12 amino acids. Germline V gene lookup returns CDR1 MDHEN and CDR2 SYDVKM. V was shortened by 4 bases and J by 3 bases, with 7 bases between the two germline ends. CDR3 region: CASSWDNYEQYF. CDR3 nucleotide sequence: TGTGCCAGCAGTTGGGACAACTACGAGCAGTACTTC.

V usage is TRBV30 and J usage is TRBJ1-1; the D gene is possibly TRBD1 (5 bases). The CDR3 sequence is 16 residues long. Trimming left V 4 bases short and J 0 bases short, with 18 bases between. Germline V CDR1 and CDR2: GTSNPN, SVGIG (reference sequence). CDR3 amino acids: CAWTTGSTPMNTEAFF. The CDR3, as DNA: TGTGCCTGGACAACAGGTTCGACTCCCATGAACACTGAAGCTTTCTTT. Filled out from reference TRBV30 and TRBJ1-1, the complete variable domain reads SQTIHQWPATLVQPVGSPLSLECTVEGTSNPNLYWYRQAAGRGLQLLFYSVGIGQISSEVPQNLSASRPQDRQFILSSKKLLLSDSGFYLCAWTTGSTPMNTEAFFGQGTRLTVV.

This clone was counted a single time. V usage is TRBV30 and J usage is TRBJ2-5; unclear D gene. CDR1 and CDR2 from the germline V gene are GTSNPN and SVGIG (reference sequence). The CDR3 is 14 amino acids. V lost 1 base to trimming and J lost 5 bases, with 14 bases between them. The CDR3 bases are TGTGCCTGGAGTGGAACAGCCTCTCTCGAGACCCAGTACTTC. It specifies CAWSGTASLETQYF.

The J gene is TRBJ1-3, the V gene TRBV4-2; 10 positions match TRBD1. Per the germline V gene, CDR1 is LGHNA and CDR2 is YNFKEQ. The CDR3 contains 16 residues. Trimming cost V 0 bases and J 6 bases; bases outside gene matches: 5. The CDR3 region has the DNA TGTGCCAGCAGCCAAGATTGGACAGGGGGAGAAAACACCATATATTTT. Amino acid sequence: CASSQDWTGGENTIYF.

The V gene is TRBV13, the J gene TRBJ2-7, with 7 bases lining up with TRBD1. Unmatched junction bases numbered 7, after V lost 5 bases and J lost 6 bases. This CDR3 region has 13 residues. Germline CDR1 is PRHDT and CDR2 is FYEKMQ (reference sequence). CDR3 sequence reads: CASSGGQPIEQYF. The CDR3 nucleotides are TGTGCCAGCAGCGGGGGACAGCCGATCGAGCAGTACTTC. The full variable domain, with the rest looked up from reference TRBV13 and TRBJ2-7, is AAGVIQSPRHLIKEKRETATLKCYPIPRHDTVYWYQQGPGQDPQFLISFYEKMQSDKGSIPDRFSAQQFSDYHSELNMSSLELGDSALYFCASSGGQPIEQYFGPGTRLTVT.

The chain recombines TRBV2 with TRBJ2-3; 9 nucleotides line up with TRBD1. There are 14 residues in the CDR3. From germline, CDR1 is SNHLY and CDR2 FYNNEI. CDR3 residues: CAAKRDRATDTQYF. CDR3 in DNA: TGTGCTGCGAAGAGGGACAGGGCCACAGATACGCAGTATTTT.

The V call is TRBV13, the J call TRBJ2-7; D is unclear. Germline CDR1 is PRHDT and CDR2 is FYEKMQ (reference sequence). CDR3 length equals 15 residues. Between the trimmed V and J ends, which lost 4 bases and 0 bases, there was a span of 13 bases. The chain's CDR3 is CASSSSVLSSYEQYF. The CDR3 DNA reads as TGTGCCAGCAGCTCCTCAGTTTTAAGCTCCTACGAGCAGTACTTC.

V usage is TRBV4-1 and J usage is TRBJ2-2; possibly TRBD1 for D (5 bases). V lost 1 base, J lost 0 bases, and 12 bases lay in between. CDR1 and CDR2 (germline): MGHRA, YSYEKL. The length of the CDR3 is 17 residues. The CDR3 DNA is TGCGCCAGCAGCCAAGTCGTGCCAGGGACGAACACCGGGGAGCTGTTTTTT. It yields the protein CASSQVVPGTNTGELFF.

The gene calls are TRBV6-5 and TRBJ2-1, with D perhaps matching TRBD2 (7 bases). The CDR3 contains 15 residues. Germline CDR1 MNHEY, CDR2 SVGAGI. Between the trimmed V and J ends, which lost 0 bases and 12 bases, there was a span of 18 bases. The DNA of the CDR3 is TGTGCCAGCAGTTACTCTGATGTCGGGGGGCCTAGGCAGTTCTTC. As protein: CASSYSDVGGPRQFF.

The chain employs TRBV2 and TRBJ2-5; D is ambiguous. The V end was cut by 6 bases, the J end by 3 bases, with 14 bases between. CDR3 size: 14 residues. Germline CDR1 SNHLY, CDR2 FYNNEI. The CDR3 bases are TGTGCCAGCAGAGCGACCCCGGTGAAAGAGACCCAGTACTTC. Protein: CASRATPVKETQYF.

The chain combines TRBV5-4 with TRBJ1-1, with 8 bases identical to TRBD1. This CDR3 comprises 15 residues. Trimming at V came to 4 bases and at J to 0 bases, leaving 5 bases not matched to a gene. Germline values: CDR1 SGHNT, CDR2 YYREEE (reference sequence). CDR3 sequence reads: CASSPRTGMNTEAFF. CDR3 DNA: TGTGCCAGCAGCCCCCGGACAGGGATGAACACTGAAGCTTTCTTT.